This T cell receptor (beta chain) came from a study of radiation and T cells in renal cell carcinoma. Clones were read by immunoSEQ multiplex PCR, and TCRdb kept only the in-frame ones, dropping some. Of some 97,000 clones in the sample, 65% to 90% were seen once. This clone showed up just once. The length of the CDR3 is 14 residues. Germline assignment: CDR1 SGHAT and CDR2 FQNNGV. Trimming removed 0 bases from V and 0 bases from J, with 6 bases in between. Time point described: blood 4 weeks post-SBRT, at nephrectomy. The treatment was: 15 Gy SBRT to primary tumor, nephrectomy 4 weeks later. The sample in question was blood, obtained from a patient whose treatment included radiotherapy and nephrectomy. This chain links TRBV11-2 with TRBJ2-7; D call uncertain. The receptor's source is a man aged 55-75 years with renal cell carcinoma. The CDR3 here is CASSLDTISYEQYF. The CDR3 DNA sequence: TGTGCCAGCAGCTTAGACACTATCTCCTACGAGCAGTACTTC.